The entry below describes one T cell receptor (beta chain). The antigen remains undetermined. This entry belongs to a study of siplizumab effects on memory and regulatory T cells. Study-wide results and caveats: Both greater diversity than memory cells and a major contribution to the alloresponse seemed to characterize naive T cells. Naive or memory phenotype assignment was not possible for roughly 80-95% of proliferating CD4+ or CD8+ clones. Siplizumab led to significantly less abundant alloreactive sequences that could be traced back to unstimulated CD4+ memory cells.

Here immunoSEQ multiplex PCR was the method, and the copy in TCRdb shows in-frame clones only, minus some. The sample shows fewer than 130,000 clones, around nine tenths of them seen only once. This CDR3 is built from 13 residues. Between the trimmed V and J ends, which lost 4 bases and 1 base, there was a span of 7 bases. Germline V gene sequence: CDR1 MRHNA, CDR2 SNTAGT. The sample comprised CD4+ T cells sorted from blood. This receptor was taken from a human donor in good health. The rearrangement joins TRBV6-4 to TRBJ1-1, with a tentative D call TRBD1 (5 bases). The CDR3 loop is CASSATGNTEAFF. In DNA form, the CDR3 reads TGTGCCAGCAGTGCTACAGGGAACACTGAAGCTTTCTTT.